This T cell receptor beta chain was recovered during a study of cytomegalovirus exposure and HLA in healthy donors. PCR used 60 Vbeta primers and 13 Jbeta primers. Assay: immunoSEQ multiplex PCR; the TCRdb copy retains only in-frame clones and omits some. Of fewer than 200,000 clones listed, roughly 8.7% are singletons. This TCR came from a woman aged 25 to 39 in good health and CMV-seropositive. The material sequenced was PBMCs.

The CDR3 bases are TGCAGTGCTAGAATAAGCGGGGCCTGGTACTTC. This gives the protein CSARISGAWYF. This sequence joins TRBV20-1 and TRBJ2-5; TRBD2 agrees at 7 bases. Trimming took 2 bases from V and 13 from J; bases not matched to a gene: 7. Germline assignment: CDR1 DFQATT and CDR2 SNEGSKA (reference sequence). The CDR3 has 11 amino acids.